The 12 T cell receptor beta chains reported below all come from one sample, sequenced in a study of blood T cell repertoires in COVID-19. TCRdb keeps only in-frame clones here, not all; method: immunoSEQ multiplex PCR. The table has some 67,000 clones, about 83% seen once. Input material: peripheral blood. These receptors came from an elderly woman with acute or convalescent COVID-19.

This clone appeared a few times. The chain employs TRBV5-1 and TRBJ1-3; D is perhaps TRBD1 (5 bases). Trimming removed 0 bases at V and 4 bases at J, with 14 bases between. The CDR3 is 16 amino acids. Germline V gene data show CDR1 as SGHRS and CDR2 as YFSETQ. Here the CDR3 reads CASSLDPGGVGNTIYF. The CDR3 DNA is TGCGCCAGCAGCTTGGACCCCGGGGGGGTAGGAAACACCATATATTTT.

The J gene is TRBJ2-2, the V gene TRBV19; no definite D call. Per the germline V gene, CDR1 is LNHDA and CDR2 is SQIVND (reference sequence). This CDR3 has 16 residues. V gave up 0 bases and J gave up 1 base, with 9 bases separating them. CDR3 sequence: CASSIDETGNTGELFF. CDR3 sequence (DNA): TGTGCCAGTAGTATAGACGAGACGGGGAACACCGGGGAGCTGTTTTTT.

The chain joins TRBV30 to TRBJ2-1, with D maybe TRBD2 (5 bases). This CDR3 spans 11 amino acids. Between the trimmed V and J ends, which lost 4 bases and 7 bases, there was a span of 8 bases. CDR1 is GTSNPN and CDR2 is SVGIG in the germline V gene (reference sequence). This CDR3 reads CAWIWRNEQFF. The CDR3 region has the DNA TGTGCCTGGATTTGGAGGAATGAGCAGTTCTTC.

The rearrangement uses TRBV19 and TRBJ2-6, with 9 positions matching TRBD1. CDR1 LNHDA and CDR2 SQIVND come from the germline V gene (reference sequence). This CDR3 comprises 19 residues. The J segment lost 2 bases and the V segment lost 2 bases, leaving 10 bases of the junction unmatched. The CDR3 DNA sequence: TGTGCCAGTAGTATATTTTGGGACAGGGCCCCCCCTGGGGCCAACGTCCTGACTTTC. This gives the protein CASSIFWDRAPPGANVLTF.

The chain recombines TRBV19 with TRBJ1-1; maybe TRBD1 (5 bases). Trimming pared 4 bases from V and 0 bases from J, leaving 12 bases between. This CDR3 comprises 15 residues. CDR1 and CDR2 from the germline V gene are LNHDA and SQIVND (reference sequence). The CDR3 DNA reads as TGTGCCAGTAGTACGGGGGGACGGTTGAACACTGAAGCTTTCTTT. Translating it yields CASSTGGRLNTEAFF. Full variable domain (missing parts from reference TRBV19 and TRBJ1-1): DGGITQSPKYLFRKEGQNVTLSCEQNLNHDAMYWYRQDPGQGLRLIYYSQIVNDFQKGDIAEGYSVSREKKESFPLTVTSAQKNPTAFYLCASSTGGRLNTEAFFGQGTRLTVV.

The chain is built from TRBV28 and TRBJ2-7; maybe TRBD1 (6 bases). Germline V gene data show CDR1 as MDHEN and CDR2 as SYDVKM. V was trimmed by 6 bases and J by 1 base, leaving 22 bases between them. This CDR3 comprises 17 residues. The CDR3, as DNA: TGTGCCAGCAGGCCCCGGGACACCTTATGGGGATCCTACGAGCAGTACTTC. Residues: CASRPRDTLWGSYEQYF.

The chain couples TRBV18 to TRBJ1-3; D possibly corresponds to TRBD1 (5 bases). Trimming left V 2 bases short and J 4 bases short, with 15 bases between. CDR3 length: 16 residues. The germline CDR1 and CDR2 sequences are KGHSH and LQKENI. The CDR3 loop is CASSPVAGHAGNTIYF. CDR3 sequence (DNA): TGTGCCAGCTCACCAGTTGCGGGGCATGCGGGAAACACCATATATTTT.

This chain connects TRBV27 to TRBJ2-3, with TRBD2 matching over 16 bases. Losses at the gene ends were 1 base for V and 0 bases for J; bases not matched to a gene: 1. Germline values: CDR1 MNHEY, CDR2 SMNVEV (reference sequence). This CDR3 contains 18 residues. CDR3 bases: TGTGCCAGCAGTTTATGGGGACTAGCGGGGGGGAGCACAGATACGCAGTATTTT. It specifies CASSLWGLAGGSTDTQYF.

V and J are TRBV28 and TRBJ1-5; no definite D call. CDR3 length: 15 amino acids. Germline-derived CDR1 and CDR2 are MDHEN and SYDVKM. Trimming shortened V by 5 bases and J by 1 base, and 12 bases separated the two germline ends. CDR3 DNA: TGTGCCAGCAGTGCGACATTAGGAAGCAATCAGCCCCAGCATTTT. This translates into CASSATLGSNQPQHF. Using reference TRBV28 and TRBJ1-5 for the parts outside the CDR3, the full variable domain is DVKVTQSSRYLVKRTGEKVFLECVQDMDHENMFWYRQDPGLGLRLIYFSYDVKMKEKGDIPEGYSVSREKKERFSLILESASTNQTSMYLCASSATLGSNQPQHFGDGTRLSIL.

V and J are TRBV2 and TRBJ1-4; D gene uncertain. This CDR3 has 16 amino acids. V lost 5 bases to trimming and J lost 4 bases, with 17 bases between them. Germline V gene lookup returns CDR1 SNHLY and CDR2 FYNNEI. CDR3 sequence: CASSLVDTRFNEKLFF. CDR3 bases: TGTGCCAGCAGTTTGGTAGATACGAGATTTAATGAAAAACTGTTTTTT.

The V call is TRBV9, the J call TRBJ1-5; TRBD1 matches 11 bases. CDR1 and CDR2 from the germline V gene are SGDLS and YYNGEE. J lost 6 bases, V lost 3 bases, and 8 bases had no gene match. The CDR3 contains 16 residues. CDR3 sequence: CASSAGQGAMGQPQHF. CDR3 nucleotide sequence: TGTGCCAGCAGCGCCGGACAGGGGGCGATGGGTCAGCCCCAGCATTTT.

The CDR3 loop reads CASSSQGWAEAFF. The CDR3 nucleotides are TGTGCCAGCAGCTCACAGGGGTGGGCTGAAGCTTTCTTT. The chain uses TRBV5-6 and TRBJ1-1; 7 bases match TRBD1. Trimming removed 3 bases from V and 6 bases from J; junction bases left unmatched: 5. The CDR3 is 13 amino acids. Germline V gene data show CDR1 as SGHDT and CDR2 as YYEEEE.